The clone carrying this T cell receptor beta chain showed up just a few times. Antigen specificity is unknown. These data originate in a study of T cells in Graves' hyperthyroidism and ophthalmopathy. Study background: Peripheral blood collection took place at initial diagnosis, before any treatment.

Amplification targeted TCR beta CDR3 regions from RNA transcripts. First-round RT-PCR targeting the TCR CDR3 was performed with the HTBI primer set. MiXCR, run by TCRdb on the multiplex PCR reads, gives a single entry per CDR3 protein. The data hold 270,000 or so distinct CDR3 sequences, with roughly 15% observed a single time. Clinical symptoms, serum thyroxine and TRAb, thyroid ultrasound and orbital computed tomography were used for the diagnoses. The ends were cut back, 6 bases at V and 6 bases at J, with 17 bases in the middle. There are 14 residues in the CDR3. CDR1 is MDHEN, CDR2 SYDVKM, per germline. Points from the study as a whole: In simple terms, a model built on 13 V-J features told ophthalmopathy apart from stable hyperthyroidism. Blood also held most thyroid clonotypes expanded beyond 0.001.

V gene TRBV28 combines with J gene TRBJ1-1, with D perhaps matching TRBD1 (5 bases). The specimen was blood. The TCR comes from a woman between 45 and 65 years old with Graves' hyperthyroidism that later progressed to Graves' ophthalmopathy. The chain's CDR3 is CASSTWGEGAEAFF. Written as DNA, the CDR3 is TGTGCCAGCAGCACCTGGGGGGAGGGCGCTGAAGCTTTCTTT.